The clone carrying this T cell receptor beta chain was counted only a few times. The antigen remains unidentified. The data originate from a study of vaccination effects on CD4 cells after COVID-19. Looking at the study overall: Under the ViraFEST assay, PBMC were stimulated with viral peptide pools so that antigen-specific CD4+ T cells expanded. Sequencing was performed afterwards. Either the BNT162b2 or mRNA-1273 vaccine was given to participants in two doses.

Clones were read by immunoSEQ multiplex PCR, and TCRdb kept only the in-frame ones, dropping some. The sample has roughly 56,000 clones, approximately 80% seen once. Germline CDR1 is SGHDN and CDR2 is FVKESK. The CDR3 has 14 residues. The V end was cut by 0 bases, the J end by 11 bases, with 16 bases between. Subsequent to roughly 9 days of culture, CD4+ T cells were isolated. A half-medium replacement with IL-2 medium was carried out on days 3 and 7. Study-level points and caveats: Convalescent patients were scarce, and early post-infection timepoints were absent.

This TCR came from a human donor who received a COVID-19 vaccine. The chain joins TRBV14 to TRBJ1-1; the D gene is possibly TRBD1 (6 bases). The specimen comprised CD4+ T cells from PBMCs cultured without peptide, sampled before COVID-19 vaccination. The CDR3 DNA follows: TGTGCCAGCAGCCAAGAGGTCCGGGGGGCGGGGGCTTTCTTT. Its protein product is CASSQEVRGAGAFF.